This section outlines one T cell receptor beta chain sequence together with its context. Those enrolled in Seattle joined during active infection and were followed longitudinally afterward. The source of the sample is a study of blood T cell repertoires in COVID-19. At the level of the study: In each case, the material was cDNA or gDNA derived from T cells, B-cell-depleted T cells, or PBMCs.

The germline V and J ends were trimmed by 8 bases and 1 base, with 8 bases remaining between them. The CDR3 consists of 12 residues. Germline V gives CDR1 SQVTM, CDR2 ANQGSEA. Produced via immunoSEQ multiplex PCR; TCRdb's table is partial and in-frame only. The repertoire includes about 160,000 clones, roughly 82% of them detected once, and 6.5% to 9% sits in the top ten. Material: peripheral blood. The V and J genes are TRBV29-1 and TRBJ2-2; D is unclear. This TCR derives from a woman aged 40 to 49 with COVID-19, enrolled during active disease. Here the CDR3 reads CSHTKNTGELFF. Written as DNA, the CDR3 is TGCAGCCACACCAAGAACACCGGGGAGCTGTTTTTT.